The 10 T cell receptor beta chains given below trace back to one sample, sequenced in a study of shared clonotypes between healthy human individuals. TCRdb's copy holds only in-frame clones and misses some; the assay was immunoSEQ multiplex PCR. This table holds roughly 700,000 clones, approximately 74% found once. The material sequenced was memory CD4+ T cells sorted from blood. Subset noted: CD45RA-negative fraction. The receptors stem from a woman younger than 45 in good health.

CDR3 sequence: CASSPVDTGELFF. The CDR3, as DNA: TGTGCCAGTAGCCCGGTGGACACCGGGGAGCTGTTTTTT. J is TRBJ2-2 and V is TRBV19, with no clear D. The V gene's germline CDR1 is LNHDA and CDR2 SQIVND (reference sequence). Trimming pared 6 bases from V and 3 bases from J, leaving 8 bases between. CDR3 length: 13 residues.

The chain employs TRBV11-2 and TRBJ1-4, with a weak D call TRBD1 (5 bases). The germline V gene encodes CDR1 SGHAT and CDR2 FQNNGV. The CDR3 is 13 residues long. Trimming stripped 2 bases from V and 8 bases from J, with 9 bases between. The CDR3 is CASSLYGAEKLFF. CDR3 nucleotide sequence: TGTGCCAGCAGCTTATACGGGGCCGAAAAACTGTTTTTT.

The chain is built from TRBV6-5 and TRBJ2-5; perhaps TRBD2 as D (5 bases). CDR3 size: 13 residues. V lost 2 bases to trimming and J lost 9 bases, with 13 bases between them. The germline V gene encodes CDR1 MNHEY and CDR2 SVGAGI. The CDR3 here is CASSYGRKRAQYF. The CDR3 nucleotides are TGTGCCAGCAGTTACGGCCGGAAGAGGGCCCAGTACTTC.

CDR3 sequence reads: CASSLGASGPTDTQYF. For the CDR3, the DNA is TGCGCCAGCAGCTTGGGCGCTAGCGGCCCCACCGATACGCAGTATTTT. J is TRBJ2-3 and V is TRBV5-1; 7 nucleotides align to TRBD2. V shed 0 bases and J 6 bases; nucleotides not matched to a gene: 10. The V gene's germline CDR1 is SGHRS and CDR2 YFSETQ. The CDR3 is 16 residues long.

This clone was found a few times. The CDR3 coding sequence is TGTGCCAGTAGTACCCCGGGCGAGTATGGCTACACCTTC. This gives the protein CASSTPGEYGYTF. The chain carries TRBV19 and TRBJ1-2, with unresolved D. Germline V gene data show CDR1 as LNHDA and CDR2 as SQIVND (reference sequence). The CDR3 covers 13 residues. V was pared by 4 bases and J by 5 bases, with 11 bases between. Full variable domain (remainder filled in from reference TRBV19 and TRBJ1-2): DGGITQSPKYLFRKEGQNVTLSCEQNLNHDAMYWYRQDPGQGLRLIYYSQIVNDFQKGDIAEGYSVSREKKESFPLTVTSAQKNPTAFYLCASSTPGEYGYTFGSGTRLTVV.

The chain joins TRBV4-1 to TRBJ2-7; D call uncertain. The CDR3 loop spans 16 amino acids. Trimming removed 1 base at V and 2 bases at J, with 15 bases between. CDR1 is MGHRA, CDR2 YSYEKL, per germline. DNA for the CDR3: TGCGCCAGCAGCCAAGTCCCTTTAATATCTACCTACGAGCAGTACTTC. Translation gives CASSQVPLISTYEQYF.

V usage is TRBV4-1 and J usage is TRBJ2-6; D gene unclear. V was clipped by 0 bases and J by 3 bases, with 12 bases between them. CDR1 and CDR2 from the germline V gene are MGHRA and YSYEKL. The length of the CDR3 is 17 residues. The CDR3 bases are TGCGCCAGCAGCCAAGATTGGGGTAGTGGTGGGGCCAACGTCCTGACTTTC. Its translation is CASSQDWGSGGANVLTF.

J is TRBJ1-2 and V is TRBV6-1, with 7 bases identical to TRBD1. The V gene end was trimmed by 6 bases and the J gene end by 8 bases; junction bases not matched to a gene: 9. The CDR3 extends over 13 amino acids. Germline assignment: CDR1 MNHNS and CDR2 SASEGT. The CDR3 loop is CASRVRQGGGYTF. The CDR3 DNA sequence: TGTGCCAGCAGGGTTCGACAGGGCGGAGGCTACACCTTC.

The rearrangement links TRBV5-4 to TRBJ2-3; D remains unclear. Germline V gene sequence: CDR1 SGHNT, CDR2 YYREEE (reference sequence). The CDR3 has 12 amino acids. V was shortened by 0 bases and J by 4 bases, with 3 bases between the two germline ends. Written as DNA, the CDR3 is TGTGCCAGCAGCTTGGATTCAGATACGCAGTATTTT. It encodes CASSLDSDTQYF.

Here the CDR3 DNA reads TGTGCCAGCAGCTTGGTCGGTACGGCTCACCAAGAGACCCAGTACTTC. Residues: CASSLVGTAHQETQYF. This chain uses TRBV5-6 with TRBJ2-5; D is unclear. The germline V gene has CDR1 SGHDT and CDR2 YYEEEE. The CDR3 totals 16 residues. Trimming removed 0 bases from V and 0 bases from J, with 12 bases in between.